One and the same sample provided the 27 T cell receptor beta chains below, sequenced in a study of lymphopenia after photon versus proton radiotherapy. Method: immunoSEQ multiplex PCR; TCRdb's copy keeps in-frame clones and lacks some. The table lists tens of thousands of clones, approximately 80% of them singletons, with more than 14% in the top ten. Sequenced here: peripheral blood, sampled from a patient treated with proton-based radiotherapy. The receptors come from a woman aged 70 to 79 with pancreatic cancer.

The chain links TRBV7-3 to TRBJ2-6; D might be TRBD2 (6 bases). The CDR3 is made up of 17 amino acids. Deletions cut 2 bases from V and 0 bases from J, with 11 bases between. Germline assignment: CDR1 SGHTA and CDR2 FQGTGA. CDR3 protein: CASSLAGRNSGANVLTF. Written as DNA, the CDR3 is TGTGCCAGCAGCTTAGCGGGACGGAACTCTGGGGCCAACGTCCTGACTTTC.

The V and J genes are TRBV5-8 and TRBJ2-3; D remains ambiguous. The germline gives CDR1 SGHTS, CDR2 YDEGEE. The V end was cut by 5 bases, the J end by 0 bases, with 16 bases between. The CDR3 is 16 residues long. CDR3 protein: CASSFGGSESTDTQYF. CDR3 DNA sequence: TGTGCCAGCAGTTTCGGTGGATCGGAGAGCACAGATACGCAGTATTTT.

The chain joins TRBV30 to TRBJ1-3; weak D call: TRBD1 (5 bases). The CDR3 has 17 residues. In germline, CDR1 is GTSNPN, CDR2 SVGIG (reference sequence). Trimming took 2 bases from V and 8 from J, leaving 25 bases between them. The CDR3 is CAWSLKHAGLSADTIYF. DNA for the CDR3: TGTGCCTGGAGTCTAAAACATGCAGGGTTGTCTGCGGACACCATATATTTT.

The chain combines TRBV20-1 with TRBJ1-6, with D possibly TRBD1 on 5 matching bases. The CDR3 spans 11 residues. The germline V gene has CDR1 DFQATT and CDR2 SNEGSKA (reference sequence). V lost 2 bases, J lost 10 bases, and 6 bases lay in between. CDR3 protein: CSARSGSPLHF. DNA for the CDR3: TGCAGTGCTAGATCAGGGTCACCCCTCCACTTT.

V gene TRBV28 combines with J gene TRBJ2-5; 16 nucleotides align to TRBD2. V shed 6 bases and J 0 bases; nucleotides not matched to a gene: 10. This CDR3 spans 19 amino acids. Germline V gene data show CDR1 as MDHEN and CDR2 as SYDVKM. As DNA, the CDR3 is TGTGCCAGCAGCCCATGGGGGGGACTAGCGGGAGGGGACCAAGAGACCCAGTACTTC. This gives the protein CASSPWGGLAGGDQETQYF.

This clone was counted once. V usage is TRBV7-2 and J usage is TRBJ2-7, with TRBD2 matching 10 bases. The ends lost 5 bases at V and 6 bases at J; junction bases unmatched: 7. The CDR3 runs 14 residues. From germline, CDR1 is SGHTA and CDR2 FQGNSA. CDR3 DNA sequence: TGTGCCAGCAGCGCTAGTTGGACTAGCGGCGAGCAGTACTTC. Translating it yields CASSASWTSGEQYF.

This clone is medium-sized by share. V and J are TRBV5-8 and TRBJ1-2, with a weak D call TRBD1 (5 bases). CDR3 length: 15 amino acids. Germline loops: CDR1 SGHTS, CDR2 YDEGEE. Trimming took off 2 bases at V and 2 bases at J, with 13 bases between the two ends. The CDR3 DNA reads TGTGCCAGCAGCTTTTCGGCAGGGAGCAACTATGGCTACACCTTC. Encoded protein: CASSFSAGSNYGYTF.

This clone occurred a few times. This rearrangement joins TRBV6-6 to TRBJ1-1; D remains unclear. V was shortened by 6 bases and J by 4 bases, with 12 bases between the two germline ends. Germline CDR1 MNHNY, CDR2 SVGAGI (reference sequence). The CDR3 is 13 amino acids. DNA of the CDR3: TGTGCCAGCAGCGAAACAGTTCGCACTGAAGCTTTCTTT. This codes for CASSETVRTEAFF.

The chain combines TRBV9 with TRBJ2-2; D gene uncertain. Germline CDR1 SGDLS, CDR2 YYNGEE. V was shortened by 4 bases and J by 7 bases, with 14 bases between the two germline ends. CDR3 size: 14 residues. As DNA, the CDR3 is TGTGCCAGCAGCTTGTTAACAGTGGACGGGGAGCTGTTTTTT. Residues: CASSLLTVDGELFF.

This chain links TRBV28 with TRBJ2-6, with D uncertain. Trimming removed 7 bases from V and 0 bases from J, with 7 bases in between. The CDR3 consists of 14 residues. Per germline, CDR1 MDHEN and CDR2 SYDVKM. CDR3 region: CASNRISGANVLTF. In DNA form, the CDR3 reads TGTGCCAGCAACCGCATCTCTGGGGCCAACGTCCTGACTTTC.

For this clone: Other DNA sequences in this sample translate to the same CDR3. The CDR3 region is CASSVASRGTGELFF. CDR3 in DNA: TGTGCCAGCAGCGTAGCTAGCAGGGGCACCGGGGAGCTGTTTTTT. V and J are TRBV9 and TRBJ2-2; tentatively, D is TRBD1 (6 bases). This CDR3 is 15 amino acids long. Germline V gene data show CDR1 as SGDLS and CDR2 as YYNGEE. Trimming removed 0 bases from V and 4 bases from J, with 10 bases in between.

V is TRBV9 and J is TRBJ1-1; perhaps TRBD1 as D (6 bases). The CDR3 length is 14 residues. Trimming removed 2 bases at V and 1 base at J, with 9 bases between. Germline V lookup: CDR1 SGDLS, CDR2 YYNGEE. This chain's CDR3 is CASSVPGANTEAFF. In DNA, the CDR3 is TGTGCCAGCAGCGTTCCGGGGGCGAACACTGAAGCTTTCTTT.

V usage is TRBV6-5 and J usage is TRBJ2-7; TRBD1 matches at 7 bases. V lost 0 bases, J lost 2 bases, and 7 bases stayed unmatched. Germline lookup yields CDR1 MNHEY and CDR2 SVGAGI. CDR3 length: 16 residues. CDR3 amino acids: CASSYSNRGETYEQYF. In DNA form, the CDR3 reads TGTGCCAGCAGTTACTCCAACAGGGGAGAGACCTACGAGCAGTACTTC.

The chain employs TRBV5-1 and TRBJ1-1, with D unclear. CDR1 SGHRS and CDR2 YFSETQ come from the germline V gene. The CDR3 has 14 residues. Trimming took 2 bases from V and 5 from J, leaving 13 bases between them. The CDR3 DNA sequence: TGCGCCAGCAGCTTACAACGAATGGGTACTGAAGCTTTCTTT. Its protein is CASSLQRMGTEAFF.

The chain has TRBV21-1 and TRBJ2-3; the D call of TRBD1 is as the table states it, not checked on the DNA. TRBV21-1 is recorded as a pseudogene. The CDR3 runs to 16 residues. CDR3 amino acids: CASSKGQARSTDTQYF. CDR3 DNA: TGTGCCAGCAGCAAAGGACAGGCCCGAAGTACAGATACGCAGTATTTT.

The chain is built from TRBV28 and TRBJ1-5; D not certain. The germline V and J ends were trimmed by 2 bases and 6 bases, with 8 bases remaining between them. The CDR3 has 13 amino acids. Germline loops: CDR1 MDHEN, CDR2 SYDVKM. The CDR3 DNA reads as TGTGCCAGCAGTTTAGTAGGACCTCAGCCCCAGCATTTT. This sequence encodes CASSLVGPQPQHF.

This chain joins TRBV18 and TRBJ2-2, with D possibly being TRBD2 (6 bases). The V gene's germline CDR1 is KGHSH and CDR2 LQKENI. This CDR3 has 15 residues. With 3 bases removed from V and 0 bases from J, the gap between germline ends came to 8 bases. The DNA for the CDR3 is TGTGCCAGCTCACCTGCGGGGTCGAACACCGGGGAGCTGTTTTTT. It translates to CASSPAGSNTGELFF.

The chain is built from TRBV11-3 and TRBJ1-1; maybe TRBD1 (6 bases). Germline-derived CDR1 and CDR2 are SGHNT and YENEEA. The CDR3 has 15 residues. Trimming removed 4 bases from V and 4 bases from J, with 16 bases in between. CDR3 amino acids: CASSSGGAEGTEAFF. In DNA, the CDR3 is TGTGCCAGCAGCTCGGGGGGGGCTGAGGGCACTGAAGCTTTCTTT.

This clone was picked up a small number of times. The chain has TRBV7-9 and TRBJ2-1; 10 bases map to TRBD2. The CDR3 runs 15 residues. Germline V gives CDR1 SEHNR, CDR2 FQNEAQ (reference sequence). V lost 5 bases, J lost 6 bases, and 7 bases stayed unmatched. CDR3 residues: CASSPPSGSFNEQFF. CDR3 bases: TGTGCCAGCAGCCCCCCTAGCGGGAGTTTCAATGAGCAGTTCTTC.

The CDR3, as DNA: TGTGCCAGCAGCCCCGGCCTCCTGGGGTTTTACGGGGAGCTGTTTTTT. This codes for CASSPGLLGFYGELFF. The chain joins TRBV5-6 to TRBJ2-2; unclear D gene. The ends were cut back, 4 bases at V and 7 bases at J, with 20 bases in the middle. The CDR3 runs to 16 residues. Germline CDR1 and CDR2: SGHDT and YYEEEE.

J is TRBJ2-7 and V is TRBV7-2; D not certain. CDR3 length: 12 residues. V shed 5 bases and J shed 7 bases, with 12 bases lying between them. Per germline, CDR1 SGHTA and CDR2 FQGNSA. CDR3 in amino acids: CASSRDFGEQYF. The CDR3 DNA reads TGTGCCAGCAGCCGCGACTTCGGAGAGCAGTACTTC.

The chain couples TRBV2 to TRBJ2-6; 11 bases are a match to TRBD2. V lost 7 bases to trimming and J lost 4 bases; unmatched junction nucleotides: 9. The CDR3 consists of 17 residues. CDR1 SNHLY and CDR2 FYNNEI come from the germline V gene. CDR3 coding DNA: TGTGCCAGCACCAAGCTAGCGGGAGGTACAGGGGCCAACGTCCTGACTTTC. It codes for CASTKLAGGTGANVLTF.

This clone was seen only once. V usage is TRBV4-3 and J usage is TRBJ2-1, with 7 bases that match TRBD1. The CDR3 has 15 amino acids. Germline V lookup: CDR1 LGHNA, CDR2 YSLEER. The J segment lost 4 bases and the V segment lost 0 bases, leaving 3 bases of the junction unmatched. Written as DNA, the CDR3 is TGCGCCAGCAGCCAAGAGGGACAGATTTACAATGAGCAGTTCTTC. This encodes CASSQEGQIYNEQFF.

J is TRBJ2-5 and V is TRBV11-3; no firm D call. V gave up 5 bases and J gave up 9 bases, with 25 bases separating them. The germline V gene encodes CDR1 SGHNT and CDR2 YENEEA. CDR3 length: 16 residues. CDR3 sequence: CASSTYIRAQSFAQYF. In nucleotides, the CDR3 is TGTGCCAGCAGCACCTATATCCGGGCCCAATCCTTCGCCCAGTACTTC.

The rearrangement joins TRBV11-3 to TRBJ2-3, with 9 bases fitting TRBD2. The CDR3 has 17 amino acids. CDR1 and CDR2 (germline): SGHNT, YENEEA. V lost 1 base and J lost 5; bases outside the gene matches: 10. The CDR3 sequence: CASSLGAREGQEDTQYF. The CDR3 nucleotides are TGTGCCAGCAGCTTAGGTGCGCGGGAGGGCCAGGAAGATACGCAGTATTTT.

The DNA of the CDR3 is TGTGCCAGCAGGCAAGGGACAGTAATTGATGGCTACACCTTC. Translation gives CASRQGTVIDGYTF. The chain combines TRBV28 with TRBJ1-2, with 7 bases lining up with TRBD1. Germline V CDR1 and CDR2: MDHEN, SYDVKM. This CDR3 spans 14 amino acids. Trimming at V came to 6 bases and at J to 6 bases, leaving 10 bases not matched to a gene.

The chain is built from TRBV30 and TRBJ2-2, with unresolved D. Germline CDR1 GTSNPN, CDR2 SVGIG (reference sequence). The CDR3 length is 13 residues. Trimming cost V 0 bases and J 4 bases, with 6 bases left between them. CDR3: CAWSVRVTGELFF. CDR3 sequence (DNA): TGTGCCTGGAGTGTACGGGTCACCGGGGAGCTGTTTTTT.